This T cell receptor (beta chain) was sequenced in a study of T-cell memory formation after mild COVID-19 (dated by TCRdb to the early 2020s). About the full investigation: TCR sequence clusters from the two donors were largely donor specific. Two young, previously healthy adult volunteers, one female and one male, were included in the cohort. Longitudinal TCRalpha and TCRbeta repertoire sequencing tracked T-cell clones expanding and contracting after mild COVID-19 in a couple of donors. Study-wide findings and limitations: Whether the second-wave clones peaking on day 37 were SARS-CoV-2 specific was not confirmed. Clones contracting from day 15 to 85 had balanced CD4/CD8 phenotypes, while a second wave expanding from day 15 to 37 was biased towards CD4+. Only two mild cases were covered in the study, and larger cohorts including severe cases with pre-infection samples were considered necessary. Contracting CD4+ clones were located mainly in the CM and EM memory subsets, whereas CD8+ clones were found to be enriched in EMRA. Some responding clones were found in pre-infection memory, which suggests that pre-existing cross-reactive memory T cells took part in the SARS-CoV-2 response.

TCRdb lists the instrument as Illumina NovaSeq 6000. cDNA libraries for TCRalpha and TCRbeta were prepared by 5'RACE using constant-segment primers, with sample barcodes and unique molecular identifiers added. Trizol reagent was used to extract RNA from every sample. Library amplification was performed in two PCR steps, and a second sample barcode and Illumina TruSeq adapters were introduced in the second step. Sequencing of libraries was performed on an Illumina NovaSeq with 2 x 150 bp paired-end reads. Per the source publication's procedure: The reads were demultiplexed and collapsed into UMI-guided consensus sequences using migec v1.2.7. Using mixcr v2.1.11, UMI consensuses were aligned to TRA and TRB V and J templates and then assembled into clonotypes. A clonotype was counted as expanded or contracted only if both edgeR and NoisET called the change significant, with noise models trained on biological replicates. For edgeR calls, the thresholds were a false discovery rate-adjusted p below 0.01 and a log2 fold-change of 1. As an exploratory analysis of dynamics, PCA with hierarchical clustering was applied to max-normalized trajectories of the 1000 most abundant clonotypes. Separately sequenced CD4+ and CD8+ repertoires were used to assign the CD4 or CD8 phenotype of responding clones. Starting from the raw public reads, TCRdb applied fastp trimming at Q25, assembled clones with MiXCR and retained in-frame beta chains. Every CDR3 protein is listed once, alongside the most common genes and DNA of its rows. TCRdb, rather than the study authors, made the V and J calls. The sample includes more than 300,000 distinct CDR3 sequences, with around 13% observed a single time. The top ten hold about a fifth of the sample.

Ficoll-Paque density gradient centrifugation was the method used to isolate PBMCs. A note on this clonotype: No cognate antigen has been identified for it. The sample holds no much larger clone one base away, and base qualities are not on file.

V loses 7 bases at its end and J loses 3 bases; junction bases beyond the gene matches: 6. CDR1 and CDR2 are read off the germline V gene as KGHDR and SFDVKD. From the cysteine up to the phenylalanine, the CDR3 has a length of 14 residues. The retained sequence is limited to the CDR3, 42 bases, with the frame set at the first base. The sequence derives from a man younger than 35 who had mild COVID-19 (a few samples of this study predate the infection). The sample titles of this study are shuffled in the database, so cell type and time point are left out; the donor was told from shared clones. The sequencing input was PBMCs or a T cell subset sorted from them (not recorded which). The V gene is TRBV24-1 and the J gene is TRBJ1-1, with 8 bases matching TRBD1. The DNA sequence follows: TGTGCCACCAGCACCGGGACAGGAGACACTGAAGCTTTCTTT. Its product reads: CATSTGTGDTEAFF.